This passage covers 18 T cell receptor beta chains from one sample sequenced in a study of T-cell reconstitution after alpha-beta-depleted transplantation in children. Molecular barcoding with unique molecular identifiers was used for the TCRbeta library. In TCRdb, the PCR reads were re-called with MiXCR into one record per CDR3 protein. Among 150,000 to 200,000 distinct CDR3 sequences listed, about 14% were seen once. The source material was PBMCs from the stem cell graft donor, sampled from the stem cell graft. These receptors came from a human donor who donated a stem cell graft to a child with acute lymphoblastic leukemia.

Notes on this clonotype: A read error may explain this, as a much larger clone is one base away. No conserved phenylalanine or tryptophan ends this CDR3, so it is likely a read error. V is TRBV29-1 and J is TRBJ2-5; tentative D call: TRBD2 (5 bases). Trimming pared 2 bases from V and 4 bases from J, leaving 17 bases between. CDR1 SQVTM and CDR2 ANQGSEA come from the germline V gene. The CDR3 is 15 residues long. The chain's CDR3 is CSVEKIFRGRETQYS. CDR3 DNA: TGCAGCGTTGAAAAGATTTTTCGCGGGCGAGAGACCCAGTACTCC.

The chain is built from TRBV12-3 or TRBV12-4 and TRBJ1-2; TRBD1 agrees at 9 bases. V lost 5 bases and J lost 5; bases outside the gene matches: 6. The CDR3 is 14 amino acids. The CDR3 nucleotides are TGTGCCAGCAGTCGGGACAGGGAACCTTATGGCTACACCTTC. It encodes CASSRDREPYGYTF.

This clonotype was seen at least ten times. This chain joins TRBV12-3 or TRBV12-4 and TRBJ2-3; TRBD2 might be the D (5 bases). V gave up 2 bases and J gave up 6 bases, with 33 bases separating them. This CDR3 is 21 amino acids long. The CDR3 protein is CASSLSSRLLRAGERTDTQYF. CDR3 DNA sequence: TGTGCCAGCAGTTTAAGCTCGAGGTTACTCCGGGCGGGTGAAAGGACGGATACGCAGTATTTT.

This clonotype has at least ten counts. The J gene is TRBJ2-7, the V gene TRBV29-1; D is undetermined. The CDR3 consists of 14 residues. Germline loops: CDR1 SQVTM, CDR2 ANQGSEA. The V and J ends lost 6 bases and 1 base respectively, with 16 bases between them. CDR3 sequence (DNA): TGCAGCGTCATACCGGCGGCCGAATCCTACGAGCAGTACTTC. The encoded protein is CSVIPAAESYEQYF.

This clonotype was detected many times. CDR3 sequence: CASSPGTNTIKGDTQYF. DNA of the CDR3: TGCGCCAGCAGCCCCGGGACTAACACGATTAAGGGAGATACGCAGTATTTT. The chain couples TRBV5-1 to TRBJ2-3; 7 nucleotides match TRBD2. The J segment lost 5 bases and the V segment lost 4 bases, leaving 16 bases of the junction unmatched. This CDR3 has 17 amino acids. Per the germline V gene, CDR1 is SGHRS and CDR2 is YFSETQ.

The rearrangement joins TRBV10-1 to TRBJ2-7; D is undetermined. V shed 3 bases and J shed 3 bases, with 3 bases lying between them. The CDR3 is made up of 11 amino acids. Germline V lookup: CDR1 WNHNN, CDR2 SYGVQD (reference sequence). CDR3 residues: CASSDGYEQYF. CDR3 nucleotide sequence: TGCGCCAGCAGTGACGGCTACGAGCAGTACTTC.

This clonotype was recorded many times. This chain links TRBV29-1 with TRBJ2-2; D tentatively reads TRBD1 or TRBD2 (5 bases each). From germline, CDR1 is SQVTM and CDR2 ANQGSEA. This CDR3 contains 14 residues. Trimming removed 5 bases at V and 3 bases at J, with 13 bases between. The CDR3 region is CSVLGVPYTGELFF. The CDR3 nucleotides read TGCAGCGTTCTGGGGGTCCCATACACCGGGGAGCTGTTTTTT.

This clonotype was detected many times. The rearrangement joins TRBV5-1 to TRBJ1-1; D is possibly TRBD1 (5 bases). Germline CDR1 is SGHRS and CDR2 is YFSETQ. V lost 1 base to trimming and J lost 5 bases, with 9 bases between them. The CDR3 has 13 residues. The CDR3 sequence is CASSLSRATEAFF. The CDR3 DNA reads TGCGCCAGCAGCTTGTCCAGGGCGACTGAAGCTTTCTTT.

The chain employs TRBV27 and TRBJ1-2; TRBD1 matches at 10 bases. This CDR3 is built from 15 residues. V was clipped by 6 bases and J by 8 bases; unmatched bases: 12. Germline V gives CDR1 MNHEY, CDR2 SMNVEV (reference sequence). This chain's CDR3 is CASRTSGQGVGGYTF. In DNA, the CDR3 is TGTGCCAGCAGGACATCCGGACAGGGGGTCGGAGGCTACACCTTC.

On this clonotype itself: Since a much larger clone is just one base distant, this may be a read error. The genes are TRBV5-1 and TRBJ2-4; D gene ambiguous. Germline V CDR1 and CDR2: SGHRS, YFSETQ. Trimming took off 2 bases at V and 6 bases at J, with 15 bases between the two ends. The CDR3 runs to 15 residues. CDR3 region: CASSLLPEKGNIQYF. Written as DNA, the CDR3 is TGCGCCAGCAGCTTACTACCAGAGAAGGGAAACATTCAGTACTTC. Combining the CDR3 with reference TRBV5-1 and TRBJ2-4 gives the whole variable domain KAGVTQTPRYLIKTRGQQVTLSCSPISGHRSVSWYQQTPGQGLQFLFEYFSETQRNKGNFPGRFSGRQFSNSRSEMNVSTLELGDSALYLCASSLLPEKGNIQYFGAGTRLSVL.

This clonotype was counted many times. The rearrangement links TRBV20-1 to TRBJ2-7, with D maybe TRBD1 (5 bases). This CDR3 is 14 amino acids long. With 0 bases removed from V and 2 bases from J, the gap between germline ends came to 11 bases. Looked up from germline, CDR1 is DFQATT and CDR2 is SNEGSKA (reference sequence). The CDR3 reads CSAREIGRAYEQYF. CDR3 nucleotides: TGCAGTGCTAGAGAGATTGGCAGGGCCTACGAGCAGTACTTC.

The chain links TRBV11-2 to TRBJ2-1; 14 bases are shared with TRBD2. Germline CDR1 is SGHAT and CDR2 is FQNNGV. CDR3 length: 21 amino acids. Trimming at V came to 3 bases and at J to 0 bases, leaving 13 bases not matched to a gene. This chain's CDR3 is CASSFGTWGLAGANSYNEQFF. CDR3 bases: TGTGCCAGCAGCTTCGGAACTTGGGGACTAGCGGGAGCAAACTCCTACAATGAGCAGTTCTTC.

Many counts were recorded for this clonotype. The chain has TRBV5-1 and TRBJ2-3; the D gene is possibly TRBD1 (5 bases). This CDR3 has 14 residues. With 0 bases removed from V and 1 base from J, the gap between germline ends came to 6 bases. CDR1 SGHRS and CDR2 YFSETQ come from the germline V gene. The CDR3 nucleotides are TGCGCCAGCAGCTTGGCGACAGGCACAGATACGCAGTATTTT. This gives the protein CASSLATGTDTQYF. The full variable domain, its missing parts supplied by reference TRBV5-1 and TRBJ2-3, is KAGVTQTPRYLIKTRGQQVTLSCSPISGHRSVSWYQQTPGQGLQFLFEYFSETQRNKGNFPGRFSGRQFSNSRSEMNVSTLELGDSALYLCASSLATGTDTQYFGPGTRLTVL.

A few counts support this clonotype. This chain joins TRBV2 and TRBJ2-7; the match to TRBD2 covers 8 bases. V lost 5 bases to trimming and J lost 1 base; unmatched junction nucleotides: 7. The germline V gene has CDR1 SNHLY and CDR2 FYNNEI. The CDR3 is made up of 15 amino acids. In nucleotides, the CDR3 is TGTGCCAGCAGTCCCACTAGCGGCTTTTCCTACGAGCAGTACTTC. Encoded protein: CASSPTSGFSYEQYF.

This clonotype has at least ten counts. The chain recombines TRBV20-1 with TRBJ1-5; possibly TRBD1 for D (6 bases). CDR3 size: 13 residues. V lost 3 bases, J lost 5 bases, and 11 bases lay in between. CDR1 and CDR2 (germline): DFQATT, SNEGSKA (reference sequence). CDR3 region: CSASRGADQPQHF. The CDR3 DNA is TGCAGTGCTAGCCGGGGGGCAGATCAGCCCCAGCATTTT.

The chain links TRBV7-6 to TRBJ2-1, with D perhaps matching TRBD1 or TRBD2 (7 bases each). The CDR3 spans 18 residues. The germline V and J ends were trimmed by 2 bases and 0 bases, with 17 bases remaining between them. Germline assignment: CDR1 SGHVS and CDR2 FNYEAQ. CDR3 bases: TGTGCCAGCAGCTTAAAGGGGGCCGGGGGGTTCTCCTACAATGAGCAGTTCTTC. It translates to CASSLKGAGGFSYNEQFF.

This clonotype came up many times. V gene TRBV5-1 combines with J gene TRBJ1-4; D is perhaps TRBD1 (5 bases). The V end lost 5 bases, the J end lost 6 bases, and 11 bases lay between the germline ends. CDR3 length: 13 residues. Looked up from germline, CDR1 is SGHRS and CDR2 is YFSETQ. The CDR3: CASRDSPYEKLFF. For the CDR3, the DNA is TGCGCCAGCAGAGACAGCCCCTATGAAAAACTGTTTTTT.

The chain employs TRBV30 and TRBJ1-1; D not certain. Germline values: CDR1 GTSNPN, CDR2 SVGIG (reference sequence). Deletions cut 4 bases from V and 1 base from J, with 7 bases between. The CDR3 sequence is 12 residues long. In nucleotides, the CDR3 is TGTGCCTGGAAGCCTGGGAACACTGAAGCTTTCTTT. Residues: CAWKPGNTEAFF.